Described below is a single T cell receptor beta chain sequence and its context. Its target antigen remains unknown. The sample holds no much larger clone one base away, and base qualities are not on file. Collaborating institutions collected whole blood in K2EDTA tubes following their own protocols. Collaborator samples were shipped for TCRbeta analysis as frozen whole blood, isolated PBMCs, or DNA extracted from either sample type. The immunoSEQ Assay, a bias-controlled multiplex PCR, was used to amplify TCRbeta CDR3 regions from genomic DNA. The paper's data handling went like this. The number of nucleated cells in each sample was estimated from the amplification of reference gene primers within the assay. To quantify the absolute abundance of each unique TCRbeta CDR3 rearrangement, sequence reads were collapsed and filtered. For each sample, productive Simpson clonality was calculated as the square root of Simpson's diversity index across productive rearrangements. The immuneACCESS repertoire file appears here via TCRdb, limited to in-frame rearrangements. These files lack a portion of the clones; in checked studies, under half of the deficit traces to unresolved V genes, and the cause of the others is not known. D and trimming come from the DNA, and the V and J calls and clone size come from that table. Here the sample has about 140,000 clones; roughly 88% occur a single time. 1.5% to 1.7% of the sample comes from the top ten.

This sample was taken from a study of blood T cell repertoires in COVID-19 (TCRdb year 2020). Regarding the complete study: The collaborator samples originated in the United States, Italy and Spain and spanned the acute and convalescent phases of COVID-19. The prospective study material was composed of cDNA or gDNA derived from T cells, B-cell-depleted T cells, or PBMCs. Subjects who had been exposed to COVID-19, were actively infected with it, or had recovered from it provided the deeply sampled blood TCRbeta repertoires that made up the dataset. The repertoires were released in a freely available public database intended as a resource for research on the immune response to SARS-CoV-2. The samples were drawn from the first 160 participants of the ongoing ImmuneRACE study and from some 1,300 subjects provided by 6 global collaborators. The sample metadata nearly always contained a de-identified subject ID, COVID-19 status, age in years and sex. Where available, HLA class I and class II types were obtained from metadata supplied by the sample provider rather than from assay-based typing.

The research as a whole found: Clinical and demographic metadata were provided uncurated, with the amount varying by source and participant.

The CDR1 and CDR2 encoded by the germline V gene are SGDLS and YYNGEE. Spanning cysteine to phenylalanine, the CDR3 consists of 15 amino acids. CDR3 DNA is the only sequence kept; it has 45 bases, read in frame from the first base. V is cut by 0 bases and J by 6 bases, and the space between the germline ends is 12 bases. The sequence was obtained from an older woman with acute or convalescent COVID-19. Sequenced input: peripheral blood. The chain is assembled from TRBV9 and TRBJ2-2; the D gene is perhaps TRBD1, on 5 matching bases. The DNA is as follows: TGTGCCAGCAGCGTAGAAGGGGCTGGGGCCGGGGAGCTGTTTTTT. Its translation is CASSVEGAGAGELFF.